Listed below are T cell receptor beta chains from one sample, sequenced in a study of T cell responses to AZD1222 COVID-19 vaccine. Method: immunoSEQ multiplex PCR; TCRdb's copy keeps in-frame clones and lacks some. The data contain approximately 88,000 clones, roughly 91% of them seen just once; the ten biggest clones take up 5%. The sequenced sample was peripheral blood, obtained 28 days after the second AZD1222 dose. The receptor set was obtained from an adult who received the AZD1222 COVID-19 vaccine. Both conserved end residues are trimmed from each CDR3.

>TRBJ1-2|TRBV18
ASSPGEGYDYGYT
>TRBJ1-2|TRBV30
AWSQNYGYT
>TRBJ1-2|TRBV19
ASRIDRGYGYT
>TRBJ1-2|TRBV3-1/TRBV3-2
ASSLGQGALYGYT
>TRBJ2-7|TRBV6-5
ASSYSLTGGSYEQY
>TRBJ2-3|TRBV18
ASSPDSGEQY
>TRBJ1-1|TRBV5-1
ASSLVPGMNTEAF
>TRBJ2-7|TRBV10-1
ASSSNRGEQY
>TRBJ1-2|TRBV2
ASSPQGTNYGYT
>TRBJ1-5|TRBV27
ASRKNHLGNQPQH
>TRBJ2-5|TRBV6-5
ASSTGLPQTQY
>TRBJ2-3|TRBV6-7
AAVPGPYTDTQY
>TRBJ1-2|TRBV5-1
ASNDGSSHGYT
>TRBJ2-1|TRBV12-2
ARSRDRDEQF
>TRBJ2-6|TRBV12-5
ASDPGGPSGANVLT
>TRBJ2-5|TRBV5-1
ASSLGAVQETQY
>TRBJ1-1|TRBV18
ASSPRGPEAF
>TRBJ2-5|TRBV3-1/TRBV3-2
ASSQERRGRQKTQY